Given below is one T cell receptor (beta chain) in context. The antigen remains undetermined. Original processing methods: What underpinned the distant-metastasis classifier for papillary thyroid cancer was the set of CDR3 differences across clinicopathological groups. MiXCR re-clonotyped the PCR reads for TCRdb. None of the V and J calls come from the authors' own analysis; TCRdb made them. The table lists some 60,000 clones, 25% to 35% of them singletons, with 15% in the top ten. Trimming cost V 0 bases and J 0 bases, with 17 bases left between them. In germline, CDR1 is LGHNT, CDR2 FRNRAP. The CDR3 extends over 19 amino acids. None of the patients had undergone any treatment ahead of thyroid surgery. This sample is part of a study of metastatic and nonmetastatic thyroid tumors. Study-wide context: The comparison covered peripheral blood and tumor or nodule tissue in malignant and benign thyroid patients. Whole-study results and caveats: A significant increase in TCR beta diversity was reportedly seen in malignant thyroid tumors relative to benign nodules, in blood and tumor.

The clonotype comes from a female donor with papillary thyroid cancer or a benign thyroid nodule (not recorded which). Some clones in this sample may be carry-over from other donors' samples. The source material was blood. The V call is TRBV12-5, the J call TRBJ1-4; D is undetermined. In DNA, the CDR3 is TGTGCTAGTGGTTTGGTACCAGATGTTACACATCCAACTAATGAAAAACTGTTTTTT. Amino acids: CASGLVPDVTHPTNEKLFF.